This T cell receptor beta chain was sequenced for a study of blood T cell repertoires in COVID-19. Looking at the study overall: Specimens from acute and convalescent COVID-19 originated in the United States, Italy and Spain. T cells, B-cell-depleted T cells, or PBMCs provided the cDNA or gDNA that served as material.

In the original workflow: Estimation of nucleated cell counts was performed using reference gene primer amplification. Repertoires were generated with immunoSEQ multiplex PCR, while TCRdb's copy carries only in-frame clones and drops some. Clone size and the V and J calls come from that table; the DNA yielded D and trimming. The repertoire holds under 250,000 clones, with over 70% as singletons. The germline gives CDR1 SGHDT, CDR2 YYEEEE. The CDR3 has 14 residues. J was trimmed by 2 bases and V by 2 bases; bases with no gene match: 4. Sequencing used peripheral blood. This chain links TRBV5-6 with TRBJ2-7, with TRBD1 identical over 7 bases. This TCR derives from a woman older than 75 with acute or convalescent COVID-19. DNA of the CDR3: TGTGCCAGCAGCTTCGGGACAGTAGCCTACGAGCAGTACTTC. Translated: CASSFGTVAYEQYF.